This T cell receptor beta chain came from a study of T cell repertoires in cytomegalovirus infection. General study points: The ex vivo response showed dominance by HLA-C-restricted CMV-specific TCR beta clonotypes. Using cumulative public TCR beta family frequency, the authors identified those who carried CMV together with the relevant HLA.

The V gene's germline CDR1 is ENHRY and CDR2 SYGVKD. The V gene end was trimmed by 6 bases and the J gene end by 5 bases; junction bases not matched to a gene: 6. The CDR3 is made up of 14 amino acids. MiXCR, applied by TCRdb to the reads, yields one record per CDR3 protein. The table shows some 310,000 distinct CDR3 sequences, with 25% occurring only once. Only a few counts were recorded for this clonotype. Antigen specificity is unknown. The source of this sequence is a human donor in good health (CMV status not recorded). Some clones in this sample may be carry-over from other donors' samples. V and J are TRBV10-3 and TRBJ2-3, with 9 bases lining up with TRBD1. Material: cultured PBMCs, obtained from culture after CMV antigen stimulation. DNA of the CDR3: TGTGCCATCAGACCGGGACAGGGAGGAGATACGCAGTATTTT. Its protein product is CAIRPGQGGDTQYF.